Listed below are T cell receptor beta chains from one sample, sequenced in a study of early T cells in non-severe SARS-CoV-2 infection. TCRdb recomputed calls from the 5' RACE reads with MiXCR, one row per CDR3 protein. Found here are about 66,000 distinct CDR3 sequences, approximately 9.1% of them singletons; the top ten hold roughly 3.2%. The sample comprised whole blood. These receptors were collected from an adult who was a healthcare worker with PCR-confirmed SARS-CoV-2 infection or an uninfected control (not recorded which). Each CDR3 is given with its conserved first and last residue. The order of the fields is clone size, V gene, CDR3 length, D gene, J gene, CDR3 protein, CDR3 DNA. The D gene is left open where the match is weak. Size is omitted from some rows. Given values are once, few, many or a class for expanded clones.

clone_size: NA; v_call: TRBV29-1; cdr3_length: 13; d_call: TRBD2; j_call: TRBJ2-5; cdr3_aa: CSVSAGPGETQYF; cdr3_nt: TGCAGCGTTTCAGCGGGACCGGGAGAGACCCAGTACTTC
clone_size: many; v_call: TRBV5-1; cdr3_length: 15; d_call: NA; j_call: TRBJ2-2; cdr3_aa: CASSTNSGHTGELFF; cdr3_nt: TGCGCCAGCAGCACCAATAGCGGACACACCGGGGAGCTGTTTTTT
clone_size: few; v_call: TRBV20-1; cdr3_length: 13; d_call: NA; j_call: TRBJ2-7; cdr3_aa: CSASLGSGSEQYF; cdr3_nt: TGCAGTGCTAGTTTAGGGAGTGGGAGCGAGCAGTACTTC
clone_size: many; v_call: TRBV6-6; cdr3_length: 16; d_call: NA; j_call: TRBJ2-3; cdr3_aa: CASRPRTGLLTDTQYF; cdr3_nt: TGTGCCAGCAGACCTAGGACGGGCCTCCTCACAGATACGCAGTATTTT
clone_size: NA; v_call: TRBV7-6; cdr3_length: 13; d_call: NA; j_call: TRBJ1-1; cdr3_aa: CASSLGRESSAFF; cdr3_nt: TGTGCCAGCAGCTTGGGCAGGGAGAGTTCAGCTTTCTTT
clone_size: NA; v_call: TRBV18; cdr3_length: 18; d_call: NA; j_call: TRBJ2-4; cdr3_aa: CASSPPQGGRVAKNIQYF; cdr3_nt: TGTGCCAGCTCACCACCTCAAGGAGGCCGAGTAGCCAAAAACATTCAGTACTTC
clone_size: few; v_call: TRBV20-1; cdr3_length: 14; d_call: NA; j_call: TRBJ2-7; cdr3_aa: CSAGGSGISYEQYF; cdr3_nt: TGCAGTGCTGGAGGTTCAGGGATTTCCTACGAGCAGTACTTC
clone_size: many; v_call: TRBV5-1; cdr3_length: 13; d_call: NA; j_call: TRBJ2-7; cdr3_aa: CASSLLGGSEQYF; cdr3_nt: TGCGCCAGCAGCTTGTTGGGGGGCAGCGAGCAGTACTTC
clone_size: few; v_call: TRBV7-2; cdr3_length: 13; d_call: NA; j_call: TRBJ2-7; cdr3_aa: CASSPPAAYEQYF; cdr3_nt: TGTGCCAGCAGCCCGCCGGCCGCCTACGAGCAGTACTTC
clone_size: NA; v_call: TRBV7-2; cdr3_length: 11; d_call: NA; j_call: TRBJ2-1; cdr3_aa: CASSLMDEQFF; cdr3_nt: TGTGCCAGCAGCTTAATGGATGAGCAGTTCTTC
clone_size: many; v_call: TRBV19; cdr3_length: 16; d_call: NA; j_call: TRBJ2-6; cdr3_aa: CASKPSGTRGANVLTF; cdr3_nt: TGTGCCAGTAAACCTTCAGGGACGCGGGGGGCCAACGTCCTGACTTTC
clone_size: NA; v_call: TRBV29-1; cdr3_length: 15; d_call: TRBD2; j_call: TRBJ2-2; cdr3_aa: CSVRLAGTNTGELFF; cdr3_nt: TGCAGCGTTAGACTAGCGGGAACGAACACCGGGGAGCTGTTTTTT
clone_size: NA; v_call: TRBV3-1; cdr3_length: 15; d_call: TRBD1; j_call: TRBJ2-3; cdr3_aa: CASSPRDRGPDTQYF; cdr3_nt: TGTGCCAGCAGCCCCCGGGACAGGGGTCCTGATACGCAGTATTTT
clone_size: many; v_call: TRBV4-1; cdr3_length: 13; d_call: NA; j_call: TRBJ1-5; cdr3_aa: CASSPTANQPQHF; cdr3_nt: TGCGCCAGCAGCCCGACAGCTAATCAGCCCCAGCATTTT
clone_size: many; v_call: TRBV20-1; cdr3_length: 13; d_call: NA; j_call: TRBJ2-7; cdr3_aa: CSARRPVSYEQYF; cdr3_nt: TGCAGTGCTAGACGCCCAGTCTCCTACGAGCAGTACTTC
clone_size: NA; v_call: TRBV10-3; cdr3_length: 12; d_call: NA; j_call: TRBJ2-1; cdr3_aa: CAISEVLAEQFF; cdr3_nt: TGTGCCATCAGTGAAGTGTTGGCTGAGCAGTTCTTC
clone_size: few; v_call: TRBV29-1; cdr3_length: 12; d_call: NA; j_call: TRBJ1-2; cdr3_aa: CSVFKTTGGYTF; cdr3_nt: TGCAGCGTTTTTAAAACCACCGGAGGCTACACCTTC
clone_size: NA; v_call: TRBV7-4; cdr3_length: 23; d_call: NA; j_call: TRBJ2-1; cdr3_aa: CASSFKRKGPGDKSALSYNEQFF; cdr3_nt: TGTGCCAGCAGCTTTAAAAGAAAGGGCCCGGGAGACAAATCGGCATTGTCCTACAATGAGCAGTTCTTC
clone_size: few; v_call: TRBV7-3; cdr3_length: 18; d_call: NA; j_call: TRBJ1-2; cdr3_aa: CASSLTPVLGYSGYGYTF; cdr3_nt: TGTGCCAGCAGCTTAACGCCGGTTTTAGGATATTCGGGCTATGGCTACACCTTC
clone_size: few; v_call: TRBV2; cdr3_length: 12; d_call: NA; j_call: TRBJ2-3; cdr3_aa: CASRGVADTQYF; cdr3_nt: TGTGCCAGCAGGGGAGTCGCAGATACGCAGTATTTT
clone_size: NA; v_call: TRBV4-1; cdr3_length: 17; d_call: TRBD1; j_call: TRBJ1-2; cdr3_aa: CASSQERQGARSYGYTF; cdr3_nt: TGCGCCAGCAGCCAAGAGAGACAGGGGGCCCGGAGCTATGGCTACACCTTC
clone_size: NA; v_call: TRBV6-2/TRBV6-3; cdr3_length: 16; d_call: TRBD2; j_call: TRBJ2-2; cdr3_aa: CASTPRTSGTAGELFF; cdr3_nt: TGTGCCAGCACCCCTAGGACTAGCGGGACCGCCGGGGAGCTGTTTTTT
clone_size: few; v_call: TRBV28; cdr3_length: 14; d_call: NA; j_call: TRBJ1-1; cdr3_aa: CASSLGIRNTEAFF; cdr3_nt: TGTGCCAGCAGTTTAGGTATCCGGAACACTGAAGCTTTCTTT
clone_size: many; v_call: TRBV19; cdr3_length: 14; d_call: NA; j_call: TRBJ2-5; cdr3_aa: CASRSQGAGETQYF; cdr3_nt: TGTGCCAGTAGATCACAGGGTGCTGGGGAGACCCAGTACTTC
clone_size: few; v_call: TRBV5-1; cdr3_length: 13; d_call: TRBD2; j_call: TRBJ2-7; cdr3_aa: CASNPGTTYEQYF; cdr3_nt: TGCGCCAGCAATCCCGGGACTACCTACGAGCAGTACTTC
clone_size: NA; v_call: TRBV11-2; cdr3_length: 16; d_call: TRBD2; j_call: TRBJ2-5; cdr3_aa: CASSRLAGGGEETQYF; cdr3_nt: TGTGCCAGCAGCCGACTCGCGGGAGGAGGAGAAGAGACCCAGTACTTC
clone_size: NA; v_call: TRBV29-1; cdr3_length: 12; d_call: NA; j_call: TRBJ2-1; cdr3_aa: CSVERVDNEQFF; cdr3_nt: TGCAGCGTTGAGCGGGTTGACAATGAGCAGTTCTTC
clone_size: many; v_call: TRBV20-1; cdr3_length: 18; d_call: TRBD2; j_call: TRBJ2-7; cdr3_aa: CSARDSPGLAGGIYEQYF; cdr3_nt: TGCAGTGCTAGAGATTCCCCGGGACTAGCGGGAGGGATCTACGAGCAGTACTTC
clone_size: few; v_call: TRBV29-1; cdr3_length: 12; d_call: NA; j_call: TRBJ2-5; cdr3_aa: CSDVTAQETQYF; cdr3_nt: TGCAGCGACGTGACAGCGCAAGAGACCCAGTACTTC
clone_size: many; v_call: TRBV4-1; cdr3_length: 18; d_call: TRBD1; j_call: TRBJ2-6; cdr3_aa: CASSQRDRVISGANVLTF; cdr3_nt: TGCGCCAGCAGCCAACGGGACAGGGTAATCTCTGGGGCCAACGTCCTGACTTTC
clone_size: NA; v_call: TRBV12-3/TRBV12-4; cdr3_length: 16; d_call: TRBD1; j_call: TRBJ1-6; cdr3_aa: CASSYGTGTGDSPLHF; cdr3_nt: TGTGCCAGCAGCTACGGAACCGGGACAGGGGATTCACCCCTCCACTTT